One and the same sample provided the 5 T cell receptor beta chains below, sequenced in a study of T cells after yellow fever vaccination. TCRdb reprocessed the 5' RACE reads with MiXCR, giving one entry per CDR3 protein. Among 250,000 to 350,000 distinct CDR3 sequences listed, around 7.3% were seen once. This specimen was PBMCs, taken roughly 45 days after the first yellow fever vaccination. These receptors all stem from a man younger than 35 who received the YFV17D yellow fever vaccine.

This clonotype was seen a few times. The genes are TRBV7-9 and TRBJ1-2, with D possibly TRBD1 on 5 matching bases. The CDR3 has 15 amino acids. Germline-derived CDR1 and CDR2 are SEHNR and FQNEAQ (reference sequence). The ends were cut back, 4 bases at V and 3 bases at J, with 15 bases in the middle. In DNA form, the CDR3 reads TGTGCCAGCAGCTATCAGGGCGACAGTTACTATGGCTACACCTTC. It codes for CASSYQGDSYYGYTF.

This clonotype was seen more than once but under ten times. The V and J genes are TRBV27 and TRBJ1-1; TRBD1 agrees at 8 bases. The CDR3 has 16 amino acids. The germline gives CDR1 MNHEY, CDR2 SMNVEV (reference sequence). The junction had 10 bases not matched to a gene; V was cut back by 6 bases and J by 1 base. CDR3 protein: CASSRTAGGKNTEAFF. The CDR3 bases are TGTGCCAGCAGCCGCACTGCAGGGGGCAAGAACACTGAAGCTTTCTTT.

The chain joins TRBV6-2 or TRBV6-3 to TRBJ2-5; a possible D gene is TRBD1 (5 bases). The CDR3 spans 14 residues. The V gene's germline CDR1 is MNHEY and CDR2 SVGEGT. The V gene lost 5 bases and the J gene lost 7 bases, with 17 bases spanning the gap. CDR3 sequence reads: CASSDPRQMWTQYF. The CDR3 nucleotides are TGTGCCAGCAGTGACCCGCGACAGATGTGGACCCAGTACTTC.

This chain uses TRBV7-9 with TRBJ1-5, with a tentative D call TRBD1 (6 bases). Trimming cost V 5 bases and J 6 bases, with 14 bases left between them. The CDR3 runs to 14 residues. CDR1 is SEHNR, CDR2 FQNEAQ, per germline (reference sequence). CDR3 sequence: CASSQQGNSQPQHF. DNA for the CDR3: TGTGCCAGCAGCCAACAGGGAAATAGTCAGCCCCAGCATTTT. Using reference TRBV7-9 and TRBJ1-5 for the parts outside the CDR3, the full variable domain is DTGVSQNPRHKITKRGQNVTFRCDPISEHNRLYWYRQTLGQGPEFLTYFQNEAQLEKSRLLSDRFSAERPKGSFSTLEIQRTEQGDSAMYLCASSQQGNSQPQHFGDGTRLSIL.

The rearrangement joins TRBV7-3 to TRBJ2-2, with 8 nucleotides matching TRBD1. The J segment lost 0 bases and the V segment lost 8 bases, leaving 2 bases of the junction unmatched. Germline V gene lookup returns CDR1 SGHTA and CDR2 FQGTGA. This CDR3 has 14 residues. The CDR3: CASEQGANTGELFF. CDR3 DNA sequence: TGTGCCAGCGAACAGGGGGCGAACACCGGGGAGCTGTTTTTT.